Presented here are 28 T cell receptor beta chains from one specimen sequenced in a study of T cell repertoires in cytomegalovirus infection. No cognate antigen is known for these TCRs. From the reads, TCRdb called clonotypes with MiXCR, one entry per CDR3 protein. The data hold fewer than 200,000 distinct CDR3 sequences, with roughly a fifth observed a single time. The sequences come from CD8+ T cells from cultured PBMCs, collected from culture after CMV antigen stimulation. Receptors were obtained from a human donor in good health (CMV status not recorded). Some clones in this sample may be carry-over from other donors' samples.

This clonotype was found a few times. The rearrangement links TRBV7-2 to TRBJ2-1; TRBD2 aligns across 12 bases. The CDR3 consists of 15 residues. Germline values: CDR1 SGHTA, CDR2 FQGNSA. Trimming cost V 6 bases and J 3 bases; bases outside gene matches: 3. The CDR3 nucleotides are TGTGCCAGCAGACCTAGCGGGGGGGACTACAATGAGCAGTTCTTC. Encoded protein: CASRPSGGDYNEQFF.

This clonotype was recorded a few times. V gene TRBV6-5 combines with J gene TRBJ2-3, with 8 positions matching TRBD1. V dropped 5 bases and J dropped 5; count of bases not matched to a gene: 18. This CDR3 has 18 residues. The germline V gene has CDR1 MNHEY and CDR2 SVGAGI. As DNA, the CDR3 is TGTGCCAGCAGTGCCCTAATGGGTCGGACAGGGCCGGTAGATACGCAGTATTTT. Residues: CASSALMGRTGPVDTQYF.

This chain joins TRBV7-9 and TRBJ2-1; D gene unclear. This CDR3 has 11 residues. The germline V gene encodes CDR1 SEHNR and CDR2 FQNEAQ (reference sequence). Trimming removed 3 bases from V and 10 bases from J, with 7 bases in between. CDR3 nucleotides: TGTGCCAGCAGCTTCTCGAGAGAGCAGTTCTTC. It specifies CASSFSREQFF. The full variable domain, its missing parts supplied by reference TRBV7-9 and TRBJ2-1, is DTGVSQNPRHKITKRGQNVTFRCDPISEHNRLYWYRQTLGQGPEFLTYFQNEAQLEKSRLLSDRFSAERPKGSFSTLEIQRTEQGDSAMYLCASSFSREQFFGPGTRLTVL.

Only a few counts were recorded for this clonotype. The rearrangement joins TRBV7-2 to TRBJ1-4; 8 nucleotides match TRBD1. Germline CDR1 SGHTA, CDR2 FQGNSA. The CDR3 sequence is 16 residues long. Trimming at V came to 5 bases and at J to 6 bases, leaving 11 bases not matched to a gene. CDR3 protein: CASSPRSGGRDEKLFF. The CDR3 nucleotides read TGTGCCAGCAGCCCCAGGTCAGGGGGCCGAGATGAAAAACTGTTTTTT. Variable domain in full (rest from reference TRBV7-2 and TRBJ1-4): GAGVSQSPSNKVTEKGKDVELRCDPISGHTALYWYRQSLGQGLEFLIYFQGNSAPDKSGLPSDRFSAERTGGSVSTLTIQRTQQEDSAVYLCASSPRSGGRDEKLFFGSGTQLSVL.

The chain recombines TRBV7-2 with TRBJ1-4; D unclear. This CDR3 is built from 15 residues. V gave up 4 bases and J gave up 3 bases, with 12 bases separating them. The V gene's germline CDR1 is SGHTA and CDR2 FQGNSA. The CDR3 protein is CASSSTPLSNEKLFF. DNA of the CDR3: TGTGCCAGCAGCTCGACCCCCCTATCTAATGAAAAACTGTTTTTT.

There are a few counts of this clonotype. This chain uses TRBV28 with TRBJ2-1, with 8 bases identical to TRBD2. Germline CDR1 reads MDHEN; CDR2 reads SYDVKM. CDR3 length equals 15 residues. The V and J ends lost 5 bases and 7 bases, in that order; junction bases with no gene match: 10. The CDR3 reads CASSSPGGGKNEQFF. The CDR3 DNA reads as TGTGCCAGCAGTAGCCCCGGGGGGGGGAAAAATGAGCAGTTCTTC.

This clonotype occurred a few times. The V and J genes are TRBV7-9 and TRBJ2-7; maybe TRBD1 (5 bases). The germline gives CDR1 SEHNR, CDR2 FQNEAQ (reference sequence). The germline V and J ends were trimmed by 5 bases and 3 bases, with 20 bases remaining between them. The CDR3 is 16 amino acids. The CDR3 here is CASSQSDRAPFYEQYF. In DNA, the CDR3 is TGTGCCAGCAGCCAAAGCGACAGAGCCCCCTTCTACGAGCAGTACTTC.

This chain uses TRBV12-3 or TRBV12-4 with TRBJ2-3; D is ambiguous. Trimming pared 2 bases from V and 4 bases from J, leaving 10 bases between. The CDR3 is 14 amino acids. CDR3 DNA: TGTGCCAGCAGTTTATTTATAGACGCAGATACGCAGTATTTT. It encodes CASSLFIDADTQYF.

The chain is built from TRBV7-8 and TRBJ2-4, with 11 nucleotides matching TRBD1. Germline lookup yields CDR1 SGHVS and CDR2 FQNEAQ. The V segment lost 2 bases and the J segment 4 bases; nucleotides outside the gene matches: 13. The CDR3 consists of 19 residues. The CDR3 protein is CASSLFPDGTGGLKNIQYF. The CDR3 DNA follows: TGTGCCAGCAGCTTATTTCCAGACGGGACAGGGGGGTTGAAAAACATTCAGTACTTC.

This clonotype was seen a single time. The chain recombines TRBV4-1 with TRBJ1-2; tentatively, D is TRBD1 (5 bases). Trimming took off 3 bases at V and 4 bases at J, with 9 bases between the two ends. Per germline, CDR1 MGHRA and CDR2 YSYEKL. CDR3 length: 13 amino acids. The CDR3 loop reads CASSHGDGYGYTF. The CDR3 nucleotides are TGCGCCAGCAGCCACGGGGACGGCTATGGCTACACCTTC.

This chain uses TRBV6-2 or TRBV6-3 with TRBJ2-7; no definite D call. Germline CDR1 is MNHEY and CDR2 is SVGEGT. There are 11 residues in the CDR3. The V and J ends lost 4 bases and 7 bases respectively, with 8 bases between them. CDR3 region: CASSFSSEQYF. CDR3 DNA: TGTGCCAGCAGTTTTTCGTCGGAGCAGTACTTC.

This clonotype was recorded many times. The genes are TRBV12-5 and TRBJ1-1, with D unclear. The CDR3 sequence is 11 residues long. The V gene lost 2 bases and the J gene lost 8 bases, with 6 bases spanning the gap. In germline, CDR1 is LGHNT, CDR2 FRNRAP. The DNA for the CDR3 is TGTGCTAGTGGTTTGCGGGGAGAAGCTTTCTTT. It encodes CASGLRGEAFF.

In DNA, the CDR3 is TGTGCCAGCAGCGGAAGCTATGAAGCTTTCTTT. This gives the protein CASSGSYEAFF. The J gene is TRBJ1-1, the V gene TRBV7-9; no firm D call. The CDR3 spans 11 residues. Per germline, CDR1 SEHNR and CDR2 FQNEAQ (reference sequence). The V end was cut by 5 bases, the J end by 7 bases, with 8 bases between.

This clonotype was detected only a few times. V gene TRBV7-2 combines with J gene TRBJ1-5, with a possible D match to TRBD1 (6 bases). The CDR3 sequence is 15 residues long. The germline V and J ends were trimmed by 2 bases and 5 bases, with 13 bases remaining between them. Germline V gene data show CDR1 as SGHTA and CDR2 as FQGNSA. The CDR3 is CASSLYGGLDQPQHF. CDR3 nucleotides: TGTGCCAGCAGCTTATACGGGGGGCTGGATCAGCCCCAGCATTTT.

The rearrangement joins TRBV4-1 to TRBJ2-7, with 9 bases identical to TRBD2. The CDR3 is 16 amino acids. The J segment lost 2 bases and the V segment lost 2 bases, leaving 7 bases of the junction unmatched. Germline loops: CDR1 MGHRA, CDR2 YSYEKL. CDR3 DNA sequence: TGCGCCAGCAGCCAAATAGCCGTAGCGGGGGCCTACGAGCAGTACTTC. As protein: CASSQIAVAGAYEQYF.

This clonotype was picked up a small number of times. The chain carries TRBV14 and TRBJ2-2; possible D gene TRBD2, 6 bases. The V gene lost 4 bases and the J gene lost 3 bases, with 9 bases spanning the gap. This CDR3 is 14 amino acids long. From germline, CDR1 is SGHDN and CDR2 FVKESK. CDR3: CASSRWGDTGELFF. CDR3 sequence (DNA): TGTGCCAGCAGCCGTTGGGGGGACACCGGGGAGCTGTTTTTT. Drawing the rest from reference TRBV14 and TRBJ2-2, the complete variable domain is EAGVTQFPSHSVIEKGQTVTLRCDPISGHDNLYWYRRVMGKEIKFLLHFVKESKQDESGMPNNRFLAERTGGTYSTLKVQPAELEDSGVYFCASSRWGDTGELFFGEGSRLTVL.

This chain connects TRBV29-1 to TRBJ1-1; maybe TRBD1 (5 bases). The CDR3 is 12 residues long. Germline CDR1 reads SQVTM; CDR2 reads ANQGSEA. Trimming left V 8 bases short and J 4 bases short, with 14 bases between. For the CDR3, the DNA is TGCAGCTCGAACTGGGGGGGCACTGAAGCTTTCTTT. The encoded protein is CSSNWGGTEAFF. Filled out from reference TRBV29-1 and TRBJ1-1, the complete variable domain reads SAVISQKPSRDICQRGTSLTIQCQVDSQVTMMFWYRQQPGQSLTLIATANQGSEATYESGFVIDKFPISRPNLTFSTLTVSNMSPEDSSIYLCSSNWGGTEAFFGQGTRLTVV.

This clonotype appeared a few times. J is TRBJ1-5 and V is TRBV20-1, with D maybe TRBD1 (5 bases). V was cut by 2 bases and J by 5 bases, with 25 bases left in between. Germline V CDR1 and CDR2: DFQATT, SNEGSKA (reference sequence). This CDR3 has 18 amino acids. The CDR3 bases are TGCAGTGCTAGAATTCCCTATGATCCGGGACTTTCGGATCAGCCCCAGCATTTT. This sequence encodes CSARIPYDPGLSDQPQHF.

This chain connects TRBV7-2 to TRBJ1-1; TRBD1 might be the D (6 bases). The germline V gene encodes CDR1 SGHTA and CDR2 FQGNSA. This CDR3 spans 17 amino acids. Trimming removed 6 bases from V and 1 base from J, with 21 bases in between. The CDR3 nucleotides are TGTGCCAGCAGTCCTGGGGGCACCAGGGAAGGGAACACTGAAGCTTTCTTT. Translated: CASSPGGTREGNTEAFF.

This clonotype was counted only a few times. This rearrangement joins TRBV6-2 or TRBV6-3 to TRBJ2-1; 11 bases fit TRBD2. Germline V gene lookup returns CDR1 MNHEY and CDR2 SVGEGT. Germline trimming cut 6 bases from V and 0 bases from J; bases unmatched to any gene: 10. This CDR3 spans 18 amino acids. The CDR3 loop is CASSSGLAAFLSYNEQFF. The CDR3, as DNA: TGTGCCAGCAGCTCGGGACTAGCGGCTTTCCTCTCCTACAATGAGCAGTTCTTC.

This clonotype was seen repeatedly, ten times or more. The J gene is TRBJ1-1, the V gene TRBV12-3 or TRBV12-4; possible D gene TRBD1, 5 bases. CDR3 length: 11 residues. The V gene lost 2 bases and the J gene lost 11 bases, with 9 bases spanning the gap. CDR3 coding DNA: TGTGCCAGCAGTTTACAGGGACCGGCTTTCTTT. Translated: CASSLQGPAFF.

The chain carries TRBV4-3 and TRBJ1-2; perhaps TRBD1 as D (5 bases). Germline values: CDR1 LGHNA, CDR2 YSLEER. The CDR3 extends over 16 amino acids. V was trimmed by 0 bases and J by 6 bases, leaving 17 bases between them. The CDR3 coding sequence is TGCGCCAGCAGCCAAGATTCCTTCGCAGGGCCGAATGGCTACACCTTC. Translation gives CASSQDSFAGPNGYTF.

This clonotype occurred a few times. The rearrangement uses TRBV5-1 and TRBJ1-4; tentative D call: TRBD1 (6 bases). The germline V gene has CDR1 SGHRS and CDR2 YFSETQ. V was trimmed by 4 bases and J by 0 bases, leaving 22 bases between them. The CDR3 runs 19 residues. This chain's CDR3 is CASSLLGGGQTATNEKLFF. Written as DNA, the CDR3 is TGCGCCAGCAGCCTCCTGGGAGGTGGACAGACTGCAACTAATGAAAAACTGTTTTTT.

The chain uses TRBV7-9 and TRBJ2-5, with 8 bases lining up with TRBD2. V shed 0 bases, J shed 0 bases, and the junction held 6 bases outside the gene matches. This CDR3 is built from 17 residues. The germline V gene has CDR1 SEHNR and CDR2 FQNEAQ (reference sequence). The CDR3 loop is CASSLAGAGEHQETQYF. DNA of the CDR3: TGTGCCAGCAGCTTAGCGGGAGCGGGGGAACACCAAGAGACCCAGTACTTC.

The chain combines TRBV7-3 with TRBJ1-1; no clear D gene. CDR3 size: 14 residues. The germline V gene has CDR1 SGHTA and CDR2 FQGTGA. The ends were cut back, 1 base at V and 1 base at J, with 7 bases in the middle. The DNA for the CDR3 is TGTGCCAGCAGCTTAAGCCGTTGGAACACTGAAGCTTTCTTT. Amino acid sequence: CASSLSRWNTEAFF. The whole variable domain, remainder taken from reference TRBV7-3 and TRBJ1-1, is GAGVSQTPSNKVTEKGKYVELRCDPISGHTALYWYRQSLGQGPEFLIYFQGTGAADDSGLPNDRFFAVRPEGSVSTLKIQRTERGDSAVYLCASSLSRWNTEAFFGQGTRLTVV.

This sequence joins TRBV7-9 and TRBJ2-5; a possible D gene is TRBD2 (5 bases). Trimming removed 5 bases from V and 1 base from J, with 11 bases in between. Germline V gene sequence: CDR1 SEHNR, CDR2 FQNEAQ (reference sequence). The CDR3 extends over 14 amino acids. CDR3 bases: TGTGCCAGCAGCCCCACGGGATTCCAAGAGACCCAGTACTTC. Translating it yields CASSPTGFQETQYF.

The J gene is TRBJ1-1, the V gene TRBV28; the D is unclear. V gave up 5 bases and J gave up 2 bases, with 12 bases separating them. Germline assignment: CDR1 MDHEN and CDR2 SYDVKM. This CDR3 is 14 amino acids long. The CDR3 region is CASSPGGLNTEAFF. The CDR3 nucleotides read TGTGCCAGCAGTCCAGGAGGGCTAAACACTGAAGCTTTCTTT.

The CDR3 reads CASSLLERTASTDTQYF. CDR3 nucleotides: TGTGCCAGCAGCTTGCTAGAACGGACAGCGAGCACAGATACGCAGTATTTT. The V and J genes are TRBV5-6 and TRBJ2-3; a weak D match, TRBD1 (6 bases). The CDR3 covers 17 residues. Looked up from germline, CDR1 is SGHDT and CDR2 is YYEEEE. V lost 1 base to trimming and J lost 0 bases, with 15 bases between them.